This T cell receptor (beta chain) was obtained from a study of T cell responses to AZD1222 COVID-19 vaccine (dated by TCRdb to the early 2020s). Notes on the research overall: TCR sequencing covered 230 to 250 trial participants: around 210 given two doses of AZD1222 and about 26 given two doses of MenACWY control vaccine. Trial participants were enrolled into age subgroups of 18-55, 56-69 and 70-plus years, which contained around 150, 29 and 61 TCR-sequenced participants, respectively. Here is what the overall study found, with its caveats: After two AZD1222 doses, spike-specific TCR breadth and depth were significantly higher than at day 0 and than in MenACWY recipients. The 56-69-year group was small, and its depth increase did not reach significance, likely because of low power. Conclusions about previously exposed vaccinees were limited because only 6 or 7 AZD1222 recipients were SARS-CoV-2 seropositive at baseline. No day 14 peak-response samples were available, so repertoires were characterized only after the peak T cell response. The whole spike protein was spanned by vaccine-associated CD4 TCRs, and dominant responses were seen in regions 160-218 and 743-854. Participants were mostly white British and included more females than males, and it was suggested by the authors that clonal diversity may have been underestimated. Nearly half of unique spike-specific TCRs reportedly recognized epitopes outside regions mutated in the B.1.351 and B.1.1.7 variants.

The intended sense of this specimen's time point label: sample from adult after SARS-CoV-2 infection, after symptom onset. Two convalescent COVID-19 patients, sampled after symptom onset from adults with prior SARS-CoV-2 infection, were also TCR-sequenced for comparison. The CDR3 regions of human TCRbeta chains were subjected to immunosequencing. As for the original processing: TCRs in the repertoires were matched against a reference library of SARS-CoV-2-specific TCRs that had been generated with the MIRA antigen-specificity platform. Breadth meant the fraction of unique TCRs that were SARS-CoV-2-associated, whereas depth meant the fraction of total T cells that were SARS-CoV-2-associated. Using the MIRA data, every spike-specific TCR was mapped to the spike region that the TCR reacted to and assigned to either a CD4 or a CD8 class. Log10-transformed breadth and depth values were compared by one-way ANOVA with Sidak's multiple comparisons tests. The table was pulled from immuneACCESS by TCRdb, which kept in-frame rearrangements only. Such tables lose some clones; where checked, under half of the loss comes from unresolved V genes, and the rest has no known cause. The V and J calls and clone size are taken from that table; D and trimming were inferred from the DNA. For this sample the table gives over 120,000 clones, of which 85% to 95% were detected only once. The ten most abundant clones make up less than 15% of the sample.

The germline V gene specifies SGHRS as CDR1 and YFSETQ as CDR2. The CDR3 spans 14 residues, from the cysteine through the phenylalanine. The retained sequence is limited to the CDR3, 42 bases, with the frame set at the first base. V is reduced by 0 bases and J by 5 bases, leaving a spacing of 6 bases between them. Worth noting for this clone: No antigen is known for it. Base qualities are not provided; no much larger clone lies one nucleotide away.

The TCR sequence derives from an adult who had recovered from COVID-19. This specimen was peripheral blood, taken after recovery from COVID-19. The chain uses TRBV5-1 and TRBJ1-6; the D gene remains uncertain. The bases read TGCGCCAGCAGCTTGGGTATAGATAATTCACCCCTCCACTTT. It specifies CASSLGIDNSPLHF.